Listed below are T cell receptor beta chains from one sample, sequenced in a study of cytomegalovirus exposure and HLA in healthy donors. The assay was immunoSEQ multiplex PCR, and TCRdb's table has in-frame clones only and misses some. This sample has roughly 120,000 clones, with 65% to 80% found just once. The sample was PBMCs. These receptors originate from a human donor in good health. The CDR3 runs from the conserved cysteine through the conserved F or W. The D gene is left open where the match is weak. Rows may omit the clone size; those that give it use once, few, many or a size class.

d_gene: -
len: 18
abundance: -
v_gene: TRBV14
j_gene: TRBJ2-3
CDR3aa: CASSPLGPQTLVSDTQYF
CDR3nt: TGTGCCAGCAGCCCCTTGGGGCCACAGACCTTGGTGTCGGATACGCAGTATTTT

d_gene: -
len: 14
abundance: -
v_gene: TRBV7-6
j_gene: TRBJ1-2
CDR3aa: CASSLDLGGLGYTF
CDR3nt: TGTGCCAGCAGCTTAGATCTAGGAGGGCTCGGCTACACCTTC

d_gene: -
len: 15
abundance: -
v_gene: TRBV2
j_gene: TRBJ2-7
CDR3aa: CASSEGTWRAYEQYF
CDR3nt: TGTGCCAGCAGTGAGGGAACCTGGAGGGCCTACGAGCAGTACTTC

d_gene: TRBD1
len: 15
abundance: -
v_gene: TRBV19
j_gene: TRBJ2-2
CDR3aa: CASLRDRGYTGELFF
CDR3nt: TGTGCCAGTTTGCGGGACAGGGGTTACACCGGGGAGCTGTTTTTT

d_gene: -
len: 13
abundance: -
v_gene: TRBV29-1
j_gene: TRBJ2-7
CDR3aa: CSVGGQHSYEQYF
CDR3nt: TGCAGCGTTGGGGGCCAGCACTCCTACGAGCAGTACTTC

d_gene: -
len: 15
abundance: -
v_gene: TRBV10-3
j_gene: TRBJ2-5
CDR3aa: CAISESVGGRETQYF
CDR3nt: TGTGCCATCAGTGAGTCCGTCGGGGGAAGGGAGACCCAGTACTTC

d_gene: TRBD2
len: 14
abundance: once
v_gene: TRBV9
j_gene: TRBJ2-7
CDR3aa: CASNGGGATYEQYF
CDR3nt: TGTGCCAGCAACGGCGGGGGGGCAACCTACGAGCAGTACTTC

d_gene: -
len: 12
abundance: -
v_gene: TRBV13
j_gene: TRBJ2-1
CDR3aa: CASSLVSVEQFF
CDR3nt: TGTGCCAGCAGCTTAGTATCCGTTGAGCAGTTCTTC

d_gene: -
len: 15
abundance: -
v_gene: TRBV5-1
j_gene: TRBJ2-7
CDR3aa: CASRLGLGAFYEQYF
CDR3nt: TGCGCCAGCAGACTGGGGTTGGGAGCCTTCTACGAGCAGTACTTC

d_gene: TRBD1
len: 15
abundance: -
v_gene: TRBV5-4
j_gene: TRBJ2-5
CDR3aa: CASSNRQGGQETQYF
CDR3nt: TGTGCCAGCAGCAACCGACAGGGCGGGCAAGAGACCCAGTACTTC

d_gene: TRBD1
len: 13
abundance: -
v_gene: TRBV5-1
j_gene: TRBJ2-5
CDR3aa: CASSPWTGETQYF
CDR3nt: TGCGCCAGCAGCCCTTGGACAGGGGAGACCCAGTACTTC

d_gene: -
len: 14
abundance: -
v_gene: TRBV7-9
j_gene: TRBJ2-7
CDR3aa: CASSLASSSYEQYF
CDR3nt: TGTGCCAGCAGCTTAGCCTCGAGCTCCTACGAGCAGTACTTC

d_gene: -
len: 11
abundance: -
v_gene: TRBV28
j_gene: TRBJ1-4
CDR3aa: CASSRVIKLFF
CDR3nt: TGTGCCAGCAGTCGGGTCATAAAACTGTTTTTT

d_gene: -
len: 14
abundance: -
v_gene: TRBV15
j_gene: TRBJ1-4
CDR3aa: CATSSGPGNEKLFF
CDR3nt: TGTGCCACCAGCAGTGGTCCGGGAAATGAAAAACTGTTTTTT

d_gene: -
len: 14
abundance: -
v_gene: TRBV7-6
j_gene: TRBJ2-5
CDR3aa: CASSPGQNQETQYF
CDR3nt: TGTGCCAGCAGCCCAGGACAAAACCAAGAGACCCAGTACTTC

d_gene: TRBD1
len: 15
abundance: -
v_gene: TRBV4-1
j_gene: TRBJ2-1
CDR3aa: CASSQGRDRGDEQFF
CDR3nt: TGCGCCAGCAGCCAAGGTAGGGACAGGGGAGATGAGCAGTTCTTC

d_gene: -
len: 14
abundance: -
v_gene: TRBV5-8
j_gene: TRBJ1-1
CDR3aa: CASSFLLGGTEAFF
CDR3nt: TGTGCCAGCAGCTTCCTCTTGGGGGGCACTGAAGCTTTCTTT

d_gene: -
len: 14
abundance: -
v_gene: TRBV5-1
j_gene: TRBJ2-7
CDR3aa: CASSSTLDLYEQYF
CDR3nt: TGCGCCAGCAGCTCTACACTAGACCTCTACGAGCAGTACTTC

d_gene: TRBD1
len: 15
abundance: -
v_gene: TRBV9
j_gene: TRBJ1-2
CDR3aa: CASSVSGDRGLGYTF
CDR3nt: TGTGCCAGCAGCGTATCCGGGGACAGGGGGCTAGGCTACACCTTC

d_gene: TRBD1
len: 16
abundance: -
v_gene: TRBV18
j_gene: TRBJ1-5
CDR3aa: CASSPNPTGNNQPQHF
CDR3nt: TGTGCCAGCTCACCCAACCCGACAGGGAACAATCAGCCCCAGCATTTT

d_gene: TRBD1
len: 15
abundance: -
v_gene: TRBV6-6
j_gene: TRBJ2-1
CDR3aa: CASRKDRWGYNEQFF
CDR3nt: TGTGCCAGCAGGAAGGACAGGTGGGGATACAATGAGCAGTTCTTC

d_gene: -
len: 13
abundance: -
v_gene: TRBV10-1
j_gene: TRBJ1-1
CDR3aa: CATRDTLNTEAFF
CDR3nt: TGCGCCACCCGGGACACCCTGAACACTGAAGCTTTCTTT

d_gene: -
len: 14
abundance: -
v_gene: TRBV9
j_gene: TRBJ1-2
CDR3aa: CASSVDSGGYGYTF
CDR3nt: TGTGCCAGCAGCGTGGACTCCGGGGGCTATGGCTACACCTTC

d_gene: -
len: 17
abundance: -
v_gene: TRBV5-1
j_gene: TRBJ2-7
CDR3aa: CASSLETGTPVSYEQYF
CDR3nt: TGCGCCAGCAGCTTGGAAACCGGGACACCGGTCTCCTACGAGCAGTACTTC

d_gene: -
len: 12
abundance: -
v_gene: TRBV6-1
j_gene: TRBJ2-1
CDR3aa: CASTQQENEQFF
CDR3nt: TGTGCCAGCACCCAACAAGAAAATGAGCAGTTCTTC

d_gene: TRBD2
len: 15
abundance: -
v_gene: TRBV15
j_gene: TRBJ2-7
CDR3aa: CATSGAWGGPYEQYF
CDR3nt: TGTGCCACCAGCGGAGCCTGGGGGGGACCCTACGAGCAGTACTTC

d_gene: TRBD1
len: 16
abundance: -
v_gene: TRBV15
j_gene: TRBJ1-4
CDR3aa: CATSRDAGQGGEKLFF
CDR3nt: TGTGCCACCAGCAGAGATGCGGGACAGGGAGGTGAAAAACTGTTTTTT

d_gene: -
len: 12
abundance: -
v_gene: TRBV6-1
j_gene: TRBJ1-1
CDR3aa: CASSRMNTEAFF
CDR3nt: TGTGCCAGCTCCAGGATGAACACTGAAGCTTTCTTT

d_gene: -
len: 14
abundance: few
v_gene: TRBV6-1
j_gene: TRBJ1-5
CDR3aa: CASSSGLLNQPQHF
CDR3nt: TGTGCCAGCAGCTCCGGACTCCTCAATCAGCCCCAGCATTTT

d_gene: TRBD2
len: 17
abundance: -
v_gene: TRBV7-6
j_gene: TRBJ2-1
CDR3aa: CASSRSGTSGLYNEQFF
CDR3nt: TGTGCCAGCAGCCGATCGGGGACTAGCGGACTATACAATGAGCAGTTCTTC

d_gene: TRBD1
len: 14
abundance: -
v_gene: TRBV7-9
j_gene: TRBJ2-5
CDR3aa: CASSLSTGGETQYF
CDR3nt: TGTGCCAGCAGCTTAAGTACAGGGGGAGAGACCCAGTACTTC

d_gene: -
len: 15
abundance: few
v_gene: TRBV6-5
j_gene: TRBJ1-1
CDR3aa: CASSNPGLMNTEAFF
CDR3nt: TGTGCCAGCAGTAACCCAGGACTCATGAACACTGAAGCTTTCTTT

d_gene: TRBD2
len: 14
abundance: -
v_gene: TRBV5-8
j_gene: TRBJ2-4
CDR3aa: CASSQTSGENIQYF
CDR3nt: TGTGCCAGCAGCCAGACTAGCGGGGAAAACATTCAGTACTTC

d_gene: TRBD2
len: 15
abundance: few
v_gene: TRBV6-6
j_gene: TRBJ2-7
CDR3aa: CASSYLTGGDWEQYF
CDR3nt: TGTGCCAGCAGTTACTTAACGGGGGGTGACTGGGAGCAGTACTTC

d_gene: -
len: 15
abundance: once
v_gene: TRBV28
j_gene: TRBJ1-5
CDR3aa: CASSQQSGGNQPQHF
CDR3nt: TGTGCCAGCAGTCAACAATCCGGGGGAAATCAGCCCCAGCATTTT

d_gene: TRBD1
len: 15
abundance: -
v_gene: TRBV5-6
j_gene: TRBJ1-2
CDR3aa: CASSLTGGPSYGYTF
CDR3nt: TGTGCCAGCAGCTTGACAGGGGGCCCGTCCTATGGCTACACCTTC

d_gene: TRBD2
len: 18
abundance: -
v_gene: TRBV5-1
j_gene: TRBJ2-7
CDR3aa: CASSLEGLATGYSYEQYF
CDR3nt: TGCGCCAGCAGCTTGGAAGGACTAGCTACTGGATACTCCTACGAGCAGTACTTC

d_gene: TRBD1
len: 14
abundance: -
v_gene: TRBV7-9
j_gene: TRBJ2-7
CDR3aa: CASSAGTGYYEQYF
CDR3nt: TGTGCCAGCAGCGCCGGGACAGGTTACTACGAGCAGTACTTC

d_gene: TRBD1
len: 15
abundance: few
v_gene: TRBV5-6
j_gene: TRBJ1-2
CDR3aa: CASSHGGQGFYGYTF
CDR3nt: TGTGCCAGCAGCCACGGGGGACAGGGGTTCTATGGCTACACCTTC

d_gene: -
len: 14
abundance: -
v_gene: TRBV7-9
j_gene: TRBJ2-3
CDR3aa: CASSPRWGADTQYF
CDR3nt: TGTGCCAGCAGCCCCCGGTGGGGGGCAGATACGCAGTATTTT

d_gene: -
len: 13
abundance: -
v_gene: TRBV19
j_gene: TRBJ2-2
CDR3aa: CASGAVSTGELFF
CDR3nt: TGTGCGTCAGGGGCAGTATCTACCGGGGAGCTGTTTTTT

d_gene: TRBD1
len: 15
abundance: -
v_gene: TRBV6-5
j_gene: TRBJ1-2
CDR3aa: CASSPGQGGIDGYTF
CDR3nt: TGTGCCAGCAGTCCCGGACAGGGAGGTATTGATGGCTACACCTTC

d_gene: TRBD2
len: 16
abundance: -
v_gene: TRBV5-8
j_gene: TRBJ2-5
CDR3aa: CASSLGLADFGETQYF
CDR3nt: TGTGCCAGCAGCTTGGGACTAGCGGATTTTGGAGAGACCCAGTACTTC

d_gene: -
len: 14
abundance: -
v_gene: TRBV19
j_gene: TRBJ1-5
CDR3aa: CASREGVSNQPQHF
CDR3nt: TGTGCCAGTAGAGAGGGGGTCAGCAATCAGCCCCAGCATTTT

d_gene: -
len: 12
abundance: -
v_gene: TRBV28
j_gene: TRBJ2-5
CDR3aa: CASSRRRETQYF
CDR3nt: TGTGCCAGCAGTCGACGGCGGGAGACCCAGTACTTC

d_gene: -
len: 12
abundance: -
v_gene: TRBV28
j_gene: TRBJ1-5
CDR3aa: CASRGQSQPQHF
CDR3nt: TGTGCCAGCAGGGGGCAAAGTCAGCCCCAGCATTTT

d_gene: -
len: 13
abundance: few
v_gene: TRBV15
j_gene: TRBJ1-3
CDR3aa: CATSRDTGNTIYF
CDR3nt: TGTGCCACCAGCAGGGACACTGGAAACACCATATATTTT

d_gene: -
len: 18
abundance: -
v_gene: TRBV10-2
j_gene: TRBJ2-5
CDR3aa: CASSEREKGLLKGETQYF
CDR3nt: TGCGCCAGCAGTGAGAGGGAGAAGGGACTCCTCAAGGGGGAGACCCAGTACTTC